This TCR beta chain was sequenced in a study of CD4 T cells in relation to SARS-CoV-2 and coronaviruses. The CDR3 extends over 13 amino acids. Looked up from germline, CDR1 is LGHNA and CDR2 is YNFKEQ. V was trimmed by 0 bases and J by 5 bases, leaving 8 bases between them. The unexposed donors gave CD4+ T cells in about 2011-2018, prior to COVID-19. After approximately ten days of culture, CD4+ T cells were isolated. Points from the study as a whole: Compared with monoreactive clones, crossreactive clones showed significantly weaker SARS-CoV-2 expansion.

Remarks on this clone: The antigen remains undetermined.

Generated by immunoSEQ multiplex PCR, the TCRdb table keeps only in-frame clones and is missing some. Of just under 20,000 clones listed, roughly 81% are singletons. The origin of this receptor is a human donor in good health. The genes are TRBV4-2 and TRBJ2-7; D may be TRBD1 (5 bases). The sample comprised CD4+ T cells from PBMCs, cultured in vitro. The CDR3 bases are TGTGCCAGCAGCCAAGACAGGGTCCACGAGCAGTACTTC. It translates to CASSQDRVHEQYF.